Included here is one T cell receptor beta chain sequence, with context. The ends were cut back, 2 bases at V and 8 bases at J, with 20 bases in the middle. The CDR3 has 16 residues. Per the germline V gene, CDR1 is SGHDT and CDR2 is YYEEEE. The sample comes from a study of blood T cell repertoires in COVID-19. In the study overall: In each case, the material was cDNA or gDNA derived from T cells, B-cell-depleted T cells, or PBMCs.

The assay was immunoSEQ multiplex PCR, and TCRdb's table has in-frame clones only and misses some. The repertoire holds some 46,000 clones, approximately 89% seen once, with less than 8.5% in the top ten. The specimen was peripheral blood. The sequence was obtained from a man aged 50-60 years with acute or convalescent COVID-19. The rearrangement uses TRBV5-6 and TRBJ2-1; D might be TRBD1 (5 bases). CDR3 DNA: TGTGCCAGCAGCTTACCAGGGAAAGGAAGAACCGATGAGCAGTTCTTC. It is translated as CASSLPGKGRTDEQFF. Together with reference TRBV5-6 and TRBJ2-1, the CDR3 gives the full variable domain: DAGVTQSPTHLIKTRGQQVTLRCSPKSGHDTVSWYQQALGQGPQFIFQYYEEEERQRGNFPDRFSGHQFPNYSSELNVNALLLGDSALYLCASSLPGKGRTDEQFFGPGTRLTVL.